A single sample is the source of the 10 T cell receptor beta chains below, sequenced in a study of human T cells and chemical hapten exposure. Each CDR3 protein gets one entry after TCRdb re-called the RACE reads with MiXCR. The table lists over 100,000 distinct CDR3 sequences, roughly a tenth of them singletons. Sample time point: patch test 2, 6 weeks after DPC sensitization. Treatment given: therapeutic diphenylcyclopropenone sensitization with weekly scalp DPC. The specimen was whole blood, collected in connection with sensitization to the hapten diphenylcyclopropenone (DPC). Source of these receptors: a woman in her forties with alopecia areata. Some clones in this sample may be carry-over from other donors' samples.

In nucleotides, the CDR3 is TGTGCCACCTCGGGAACAGGGACTTCCTCCTACGAGCAGTACTTC. Its protein product is CATSGTGTSSYEQYF. The V gene is TRBV10-3, the J gene TRBJ2-7; D tentatively fits TRBD1 or TRBD2 (6 bases each). Trimming removed 10 bases at V and 0 bases at J, with 19 bases between. The CDR3 loop spans 15 amino acids. Looked up from germline, CDR1 is ENHRY and CDR2 is SYGVKD.

The table lists this clonotype with many counts. This CDR3 is CASSRRGEQFF. The CDR3 DNA is TGTGCCAGCAGCCGTCGGGGGGAGCAGTTCTTC. The chain links TRBV7-9 to TRBJ2-1, with D perhaps matching TRBD2 (6 bases). This CDR3 spans 11 amino acids. Trimming took off 5 bases at V and 10 bases at J, with 9 bases between the two ends. The germline V gene encodes CDR1 SEHNR and CDR2 FQNEAQ (reference sequence).

There are many counts of this clonotype. V and J are TRBV7-8 and TRBJ2-7; perhaps TRBD1 as D (6 bases). V was clipped by 6 bases and J by 4 bases, with 16 bases between them. CDR1 and CDR2 (germline): SGHVS, FQNEAQ. This CDR3 is built from 14 residues. The CDR3 here is CASSHSTGVYEQYF. CDR3 DNA: TGTGCCAGCAGTCATTCGACAGGCGTTTACGAGCAGTACTTC.

The rearrangement uses TRBV2 and TRBJ2-3; perhaps TRBD1 as D (5 bases). Germline-derived CDR1 and CDR2 are SNHLY and FYNNEI. This CDR3 region has 16 residues. Trimming cost V 4 bases and J 4 bases, with 18 bases left between them. DNA for the CDR3: TGTGCCAGCAGTGTCGAGAGGCGGAAGGGGTCAGATACGCAGTATTTT. Translated: CASSVERRKGSDTQYF. The whole variable domain, filled in from reference TRBV2 and TRBJ2-3, reads EPEVTQTPSHQVTQMGQEVILRCVPISNHLYFYWYRQILGQKVEFLVSFYNNEISEKSEIFDDQFSVERPDGSNFTLKIRSTKLEDSAMYFCASSVERRKGSDTQYFGPGTRLTVL.

This clonotype has at least ten counts. This chain connects TRBV6-2 or TRBV6-3 to TRBJ1-5; D unclear. Germline loops: CDR1 MNHEY, CDR2 SVGEGT. The CDR3 sequence is 17 residues long. V was pared by 2 bases and J by 0 bases, with 14 bases between. The CDR3 nucleotides are TGTGCCAGCAGTTACCGGGGTGCGGCGGATAGCAATCAGCCCCAGCATTTT. It yields the protein CASSYRGAADSNQPQHF.

The table lists this clonotype with many counts. V usage is TRBV29-1 and J usage is TRBJ2-3; no definite D call. Trimming removed 1 base at V and 4 bases at J, with 9 bases between. The CDR3 covers 13 residues. Germline CDR1 reads SQVTM; CDR2 reads ANQGSEA. The CDR3 region has the DNA TGCAGCGTTGAAGGGGCAAGCGCAGATACGCAGTATTTT. Translating gives CSVEGASADTQYF.

The chain combines TRBV11-2 with TRBJ2-1; D could derive from TRBD1 or TRBD2 (5 bases each). Trimming cost V 0 bases and J 9 bases, with 9 bases left between them. This CDR3 comprises 13 residues. Germline lookup yields CDR1 SGHAT and CDR2 FQNNGV. CDR3 coding DNA: TGTGCCAGCAGCTTAGATATCGGGGCTGAGCAGTTCTTC. This encodes CASSLDIGAEQFF.

This clonotype was seen only a few times. V and J are TRBV7-3 and TRBJ1-1; D call uncertain. CDR3 length: 13 amino acids. CDR1 SGHTA and CDR2 FQGTGA come from the germline V gene. V lost 5 bases, J lost 5 bases, and 12 bases lay in between. CDR3 sequence: CASSPTLGTEAFF. As DNA, the CDR3 is TGTGCCAGCAGCCCCACCTTGGGGACTGAAGCTTTCTTT.

The sample holds many counts of this clonotype. The gene calls are TRBV30 and TRBJ2-5; 10 bases map to TRBD2. CDR1 GTSNPN and CDR2 SVGIG come from the germline V gene (reference sequence). The CDR3 totals 15 residues. V dropped 4 bases and J dropped 5; count of bases not matched to a gene: 10. CDR3 amino acids: CAWKGLATPRETQYF. The CDR3 DNA sequence: TGTGCCTGGAAGGGACTAGCGACCCCCCGGGAGACCCAGTACTTC.

This clonotype has more than one count but fewer than ten. In DNA form, the CDR3 reads TGCGCCAGCAGCCAAGAGCCGGGACTGAACACCGGGGAGCTGTTTTTT. It specifies CASSQEPGLNTGELFF. The genes are TRBV4-3 and TRBJ2-2, with a weak D call TRBD2 (6 bases). The germline V gene encodes CDR1 LGHNA and CDR2 YSLEER. The CDR3 extends over 16 amino acids. Deletions cut 0 bases from V and 1 base from J, with 9 bases between.